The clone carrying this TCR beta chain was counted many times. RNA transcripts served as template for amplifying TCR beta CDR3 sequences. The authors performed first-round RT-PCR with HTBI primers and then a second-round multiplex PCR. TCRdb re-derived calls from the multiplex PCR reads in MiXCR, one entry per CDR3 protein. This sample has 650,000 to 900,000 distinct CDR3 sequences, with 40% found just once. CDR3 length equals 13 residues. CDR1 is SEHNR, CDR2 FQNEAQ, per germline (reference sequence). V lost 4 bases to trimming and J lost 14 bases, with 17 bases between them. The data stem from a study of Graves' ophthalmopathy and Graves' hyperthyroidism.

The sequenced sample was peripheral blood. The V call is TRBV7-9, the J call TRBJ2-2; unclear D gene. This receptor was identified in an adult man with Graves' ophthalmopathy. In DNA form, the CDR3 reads TGTGCCAGCAGCTCCCAGTCAGCCGTATCCCTGTTTTTT. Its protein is CASSSQSAVSLFF. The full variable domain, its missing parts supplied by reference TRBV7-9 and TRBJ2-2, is DTGVSQNPRHKITKRGQNVTFRCDPISEHNRLYWYRQTLGQGPEFLTYFQNEAQLEKSRLLSDRFSAERPKGSFSTLEIQRTEQGDSAMYLCASSSQSAVSLFFGEGSRLTVL.